These 15 T cell receptor beta chains were all obtained from the same sample, sequenced in a study of T cells in narcolepsy. Sequencing used immunoSEQ multiplex PCR; TCRdb keeps in-frame clones, though not all of them. The sample shows around 22,000 clones, around 80% of them seen only once. Sequences were obtained from memory (CD45RA-) CD4+ T cells from blood. The receptors were gathered from a human donor in good health.

The gene calls are TRBV6-5 and TRBJ2-3; tentatively, D is TRBD2 (7 bases). The CDR3 has 14 residues. The V end lost 6 bases, the J end lost 7 bases, and 17 bases lay between the germline ends. Germline CDR1 reads MNHEY; CDR2 reads SVGAGI. The CDR3 here is CASSLGGASNTQYF. The CDR3 DNA follows: TGTGCCAGCAGCCTAGGGGGGGCGTCGAATACGCAGTATTTT.

This chain joins TRBV10-2 and TRBJ2-1; either TRBD1 or TRBD2 may supply D (5 bases each). Germline V gene data show CDR1 as WSHSY and CDR2 as SAAADI. CDR3 size: 12 residues. Trimming took off 6 bases at V and 5 bases at J, with 8 bases between the two ends. The CDR3 loop is CASRGEDNEQFF. In nucleotides, the CDR3 is TGCGCCAGCAGGGGGGAAGACAATGAGCAGTTCTTC.

The V call is TRBV7-9, the J call TRBJ2-3, with a weak D call TRBD2 (5 bases). The CDR3 runs 13 residues. The ends were cut back, 5 bases at V and 2 bases at J, with 8 bases in the middle. Germline loops: CDR1 SEHNR, CDR2 FQNEAQ (reference sequence). CDR3 amino acids: CASSPGVTDTQYF. In nucleotides, the CDR3 is TGTGCCAGCAGCCCCGGGGTCACAGATACGCAGTATTTT.

The rearrangement joins TRBV7-2 to TRBJ2-2; D may be TRBD1 or TRBD2 (7 bases each). Germline V lookup: CDR1 SGHTA, CDR2 FQGNSA. The CDR3 has 15 residues. The ends were cut back, 5 bases at V and 5 bases at J, with 15 bases in the middle. Here the CDR3 reads CASSISGGATGELFF. In nucleotides, the CDR3 is TGTGCCAGCAGCATTTCAGGGGGGGCGACCGGGGAGCTGTTTTTT.

The rearrangement uses TRBV7-2 and TRBJ2-2; perhaps TRBD1 as D (5 bases). The CDR3 has 16 residues. The germline V and J ends were trimmed by 4 bases and 7 bases, with 19 bases remaining between them. The germline CDR1 and CDR2 sequences are SGHTA and FQGNSA. CDR3 sequence reads: CASSSQGGLLIGELFF. The CDR3 region has the DNA TGTGCCAGCAGCTCCCAGGGTGGTCTTCTGATCGGGGAGCTGTTTTTT.

V is TRBV11-2 and J is TRBJ1-5, with TRBD1 matching 9 bases. V trimming: 5 bases; J trimming: 3 bases; junction bases outside the gene matches: 5. Germline V lookup: CDR1 SGHAT, CDR2 FQNNGV. The CDR3 runs 15 residues. Here the CDR3 reads CASSPGTGSNQPQHF. Here the CDR3 DNA reads TGTGCCAGCAGCCCCGGGACAGGGTCCAATCAGCCCCAGCATTTT.

In regard to this clone: Germline and junction disagree at one end, which may indicate a read error. The chain employs TRBV29-1 and TRBJ2-5, with D uncertain. The CDR3 spans 12 residues. Per the germline V gene, CDR1 is SQVTM and CDR2 is ANQGSEA. The CDR3 coding sequence is TGCAGCGTGGAAGGGATGTACGAGACCCAGTACTTC. Protein product: CSVEGMYETQYF.

This clone was observed a handful of times. The chain is built from TRBV27 and TRBJ1-1, with D hard to call. Germline lookup yields CDR1 MNHEY and CDR2 SMNVEV (reference sequence). CDR3 length: 13 residues. Between the trimmed V and J ends, which lost 5 bases and 11 bases, there was a span of 18 bases. CDR3 coding DNA: TGTGCCAGCAGTCCCCACAGCACCCTAGTTGCTTTCTTT. It yields the protein CASSPHSTLVAFF.

In this sample, this clone turned up a few times. CDR3: CAIGGGPSQETQYF. CDR3 bases: TGTGCCATCGGGGGTGGCCCATCCCAAGAGACCCAGTACTTC. The chain joins TRBV10-3 to TRBJ2-5; perhaps D is TRBD1 or TRBD2 (5 bases each). This CDR3 comprises 14 residues. The germline V and J ends were trimmed by 8 bases and 1 base, with 14 bases remaining between them. CDR1 and CDR2 (germline): ENHRY, SYGVKD.

As to this clone: The sample contains more than one DNA sequence encoding this CDR3. This CDR3 reads CASSLRGRVDYSNQPQHF. As DNA, the CDR3 is TGTGCCAGCAGTTTACGGGGCAGGGTGGATTATAGCAATCAGCCCCAGCATTTT. The gene calls are TRBV27 and TRBJ1-5; TRBD1 is a possible D gene (5 bases). Germline lookup yields CDR1 MNHEY and CDR2 SMNVEV (reference sequence). V shed 2 bases and J shed 0 bases, with 17 bases lying between them. CDR3 length: 18 residues.

V usage is TRBV15 and J usage is TRBJ2-7; the D gene is possibly TRBD2 (5 bases). V was trimmed by 0 bases and J by 7 bases, leaving 10 bases between them. Germline V CDR1 and CDR2: LNHNV, YYDKDF (reference sequence). The CDR3 is made up of 13 amino acids. Written as DNA, the CDR3 is TGTGCCACCAGCAGAGATCTAGCCCGGGAGCAGTACTTC. Amino acids: CATSRDLAREQYF.

The chain recombines TRBV11-2 with TRBJ2-2, with TRBD2 as a possible D gene (5 bases). The ends were cut back, 2 bases at V and 7 bases at J, with 14 bases in the middle. CDR1 is SGHAT, CDR2 FQNNGV, per germline. The CDR3 sequence is 15 residues long. This CDR3 is CASSLTSWPDGELFF. In nucleotides, the CDR3 is TGTGCCAGCAGCTTAACTAGTTGGCCGGACGGGGAGCTGTTTTTT.

Remarks on this clone: In the same sample, other DNA sequences code for this CDR3. This rearrangement joins TRBV29-1 to TRBJ2-1, with 8 bases lining up with TRBD2. CDR1 is SQVTM and CDR2 is ANQGSEA in the germline V gene. V dropped 7 bases and J dropped 0; count of bases not matched to a gene: 5. The CDR3 is 14 residues long. The CDR3 bases are TGCAGCGCTCCGGGGGGGGGCTCCTACAATGAGCAGTTCTTC. Residues: CSAPGGGSYNEQFF.

This chain uses TRBV4-1 with TRBJ2-4, with 8 bases lining up with TRBD2. Looked up from germline, CDR1 is MGHRA and CDR2 is YSYEKL. This CDR3 is built from 21 residues. V was clipped by 0 bases and J by 0 bases; unmatched bases: 16. The CDR3 reads CASSQEESSGSGDLAKNIQYF. DNA for the CDR3: TGCGCCAGCAGCCAAGAAGAATCCTCTGGTAGCGGGGATCTAGCCAAAAACATTCAGTACTTC.

The J gene is TRBJ2-3, the V gene TRBV5-5, with D possibly being TRBD1 (6 bases). The CDR3 is made up of 16 amino acids. V shed 0 bases and J shed 6 bases, with 17 bases lying between them. Germline lookup yields CDR1 SGHKS and CDR2 YYEKEE (reference sequence). The CDR3: CASSLEAGVSSDTQYF. The CDR3 DNA is TGTGCCAGCAGCTTGGAGGCAGGGGTATCATCGGATACGCAGTATTTT.